This section outlines one T cell receptor (beta chain) sequence together with its context. Its antigen remains unknown. This specimen comes from a study of T cells in tumors after PD-1 blockade. Looking at the study overall: Each patient got pembrolizumab 200 mg every 3 weeks or cemiplimab 350 mg every 2 weeks. Peripheral blood samples averaged around 40,000 unique clonotypes and around 120,000 templates. Daily vismodegib 150 mg continued in a subset of anti-PD-1-treated patients.

Regarding the study as a whole: Around 37% of tumor TCR clonotypes were also found in blood.

Method: immunoSEQ multiplex PCR; TCRdb's copy keeps in-frame clones and lacks some. This sample has 60,000 or so clones, with around four fifths found just once. In germline, CDR1 is LGHDT, CDR2 YNNKEL (reference sequence). The CDR3 is 17 residues long. The ends lost 3 bases at V and 1 base at J; junction bases unmatched: 8. The source of this sequence is a human donor with basal cell carcinoma. This chain connects TRBV3-1 (or the pseudogene TRBV3-2) to TRBJ2-2; 7 bases agree with TRBD1. Source: PBMCs, taken before anti-PD-1 treatment. The CDR3 sequence is CASSQRGLLGNTGELFF. The CDR3 nucleotides are TGTGCCAGCAGCCAGAGGGGGCTACTCGGGAACACCGGGGAGCTGTTTTTT.